This T cell receptor (beta chain) comes out of a study of blood T cell repertoires in COVID-19. Background on the study: T cells, B-cell-depleted T cells, or PBMCs provided the cDNA or gDNA that served as material.

Authors' methods: Estimates of nucleated cell counts were drawn from the amplification of reference gene primers. The method was immunoSEQ multiplex PCR; TCRdb's version includes in-frame clones alone and lacks a portion of them. That table supplies the V and J calls and clone size; D and trimming were determined from the DNA. The table includes roughly 320,000 clones, 85% to 90% detected once. This CDR3 region has 15 residues. CDR1 and CDR2 (germline): SGHDN, FVKESK. V was trimmed by 3 bases and J by 8 bases, leaving 16 bases between them. Seattle enrolled patients during active infection and tracked them longitudinally.

This chain joins TRBV14 and TRBJ1-4, with a tentative D call TRBD1 (6 bases). Sample: peripheral blood. The receptor's source is a woman in her forties or fifties with COVID-19, enrolled during active disease. The CDR3, as DNA: TGTGCCAGCAGCCACCCTGGGGGCGCGCGAGAAAAACTGTTTTTT. It specifies CASSHPGGAREKLFF. Based on the CDR3 plus reference TRBV14 and TRBJ1-4, the full variable domain is EAGVTQFPSHSVIEKGQTVTLRCDPISGHDNLYWYRRVMGKEIKFLLHFVKESKQDESGMPNNRFLAERTGGTYSTLKVQPAELEDSGVYFCASSHPGGAREKLFFGSGTQLSVL.